This T cell receptor beta chain was identified in a study of T cell responses to AZD1222 COVID-19 vaccine. Broader study findings: Donors were largely white British and mainly female; clonal diversity was possibly underestimated.

Notes on this clone: Its antigen is currently unknown.

After removal of 2 bases from V and 3 bases from J, the junction contained 4 bases not matched to a gene. The germline gives CDR1 SGHTA, CDR2 FQGNSA. CDR3 length: 16 residues. The method was immunoSEQ multiplex PCR; TCRdb's version includes in-frame clones alone and lacks a portion of them. The sample shows around 99,000 clones, just over 90% of them seen only once. The starting material was peripheral blood, obtained 28 days after the second AZD1222 dose. The sequence derives from an adult who received the AZD1222 COVID-19 vaccine. The rearrangement links TRBV7-2 to TRBJ2-1; 10 nucleotides agree with TRBD2. CDR3 residues: CASSLLLAGIYNEQFF. The DNA of the CDR3 is TGTGCCAGCAGCTTATTACTAGCGGGAATCTACAATGAGCAGTTCTTC.